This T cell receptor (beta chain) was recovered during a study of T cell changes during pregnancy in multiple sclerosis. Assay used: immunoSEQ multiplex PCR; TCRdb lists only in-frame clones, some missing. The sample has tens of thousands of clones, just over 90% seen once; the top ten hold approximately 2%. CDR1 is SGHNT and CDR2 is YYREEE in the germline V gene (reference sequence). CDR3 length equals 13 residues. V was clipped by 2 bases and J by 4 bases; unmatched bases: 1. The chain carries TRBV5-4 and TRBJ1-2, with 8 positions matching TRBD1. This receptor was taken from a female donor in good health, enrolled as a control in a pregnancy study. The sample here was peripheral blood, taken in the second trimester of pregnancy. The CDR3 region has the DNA TGTGCCAGCAGCTTTGGACAGGGCTATGGCTACACCTTC. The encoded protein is CASSFGQGYGYTF. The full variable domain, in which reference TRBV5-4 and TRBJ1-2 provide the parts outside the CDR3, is ETGVTQSPTHLIKTRGQQVTLRCSSQSGHNTVSWYQQALGQGPQFIFQYYREEENGRGNFPPRFSGLQFPNYSSELNVNALELDDSALYLCASSFGQGYGYTFGSGTRLTVV.